What follows is one T cell receptor beta chain and its context. Its specificity is unknown. These data come from a study of PD-1 blockade in classical Hodgkin lymphoma. Documented time point: newly diagnosed, previously untreated cHL patient sample. Comparison came from newly diagnosed, untreated classical Hodgkin lymphoma PBMCs. Findings of the study overall: Possibly reflecting disease activity or prior therapy, repertoire differences have causes that remain undefined. TCR diversity at baseline was reported to be reduced in newly diagnosed patients relative to healthy donors.

Measured with immunoSEQ multiplex PCR; TCRdb has only the in-frame clones, and not every one. The sample shows 30,000 to 35,000 clones, approximately 94% of them seen only once. There are 13 residues in the CDR3. Germline V lookup: CDR1 GTSNPN, CDR2 SVGIG (reference sequence). V was clipped by 4 bases and J by 1 base, with 10 bases between them. Sequencing was done on a sample of peripheral blood mononuclear cells (PBMCs). This chain uses TRBV30 with TRBJ1-1; D gene ambiguous. The receptor was derived from a human donor with classical Hodgkin lymphoma. CDR3 DNA sequence: TGTGCCTGGACCAGTACCAGGAACACTGAAGCTTTCTTT. Its translation: CAWTSTRNTEAFF.